Below, 27 T cell receptor beta chains from the same sample are listed, as sequenced in a study of radiotherapy plus CTLA-4 blockade in lung cancer. Repertoires were generated with immunoSEQ multiplex PCR, while TCRdb's copy carries only in-frame clones and drops some. Of about 95,000 clones in the sample, 75% to 85% were seen once. The material sequenced was peripheral blood, taken from a patient treated with radiotherapy plus ipilimumab. The source is a human donor with non-small cell lung cancer who had a partial response to radiotherapy plus ipilimumab.

The V gene is TRBV5-1, the J gene TRBJ2-5; D could derive from TRBD1 or TRBD2 (7 bases each). The V gene's germline CDR1 is SGHRS and CDR2 YFSETQ. CDR3 length: 14 residues. The V end was cut by 4 bases, the J end by 3 bases, with 13 bases between. The CDR3 coding sequence is TGCGCCAGCAGCATGGGGGGGACAGAAGAGACCCAGTACTTC. It specifies CASSMGGTEETQYF.

This chain links TRBV13 with TRBJ2-7; D unclear. Between the trimmed V and J ends, which lost 3 bases and 2 bases, there was a span of 8 bases. The CDR3 runs 13 residues. Germline CDR1 PRHDT, CDR2 FYEKMQ (reference sequence). CDR3 protein: CASSLRGTYEQYF. CDR3 sequence (DNA): TGTGCCAGCAGCTTGCGAGGTACCTACGAGCAGTACTTC.

The chain uses TRBV10-1 and TRBJ2-7, with D tentatively TRBD2 (6 bases). Germline CDR1 and CDR2: WNHNN and SYGVQD (reference sequence). The CDR3 has 13 residues. The V end was cut by 6 bases, the J end by 2 bases, with 11 bases between. The CDR3 DNA is TGCGCCAGCAGCCCCGGGGGAACCTACGAGCAGTACTTC. Its translation: CASSPGGTYEQYF.

The J gene is TRBJ2-7, the V gene TRBV28; perhaps TRBD2 as D (5 bases). The length of the CDR3 is 15 residues. Germline CDR1 reads MDHEN; CDR2 reads SYDVKM. The ends were cut back, 5 bases at V and 5 bases at J, with 19 bases in the middle. CDR3 in DNA: TGTGCCAGCAGTCTTCTCTCGGGGTGGGCAAACGAGCAGTACTTC. Residues: CASSLLSGWANEQYF. The variable domain in full, with the rest retrieved from reference TRBV28 and TRBJ2-7, is DVKVTQSSRYLVKRTGEKVFLECVQDMDHENMFWYRQDPGLGLRLIYFSYDVKMKEKGDIPEGYSVSREKKERFSLILESASTNQTSMYLCASSLLSGWANEQYFGPGTRLTVT.

V gene TRBV5-1 combines with J gene TRBJ1-1; no reliable D call. The CDR3 runs to 17 residues. Germline V gene sequence: CDR1 SGHRS, CDR2 YFSETQ. Trimming left V 4 bases short and J 2 bases short, with 21 bases between. CDR3 bases: TGCGCCAGCAGCGCAAACATCGTGGCAGCTAGTAACACTGAAGCTTTCTTT. It yields the protein CASSANIVAASNTEAFF.

This clone was counted between two and nine times. The chain joins TRBV19 to TRBJ2-5; TRBD1 matches at 7 bases. This CDR3 has 15 amino acids. Germline trimming cut 4 bases from V and 2 bases from J; bases unmatched to any gene: 7. Germline CDR1 reads LNHDA; CDR2 reads SQIVND (reference sequence). The CDR3 sequence: CASSTHRGGQETQYF. In DNA, the CDR3 is TGTGCCAGTAGTACCCACAGGGGCGGGCAAGAGACCCAGTACTTC.

About this clone itself: Other nucleotide sequences in the sample specify the same CDR3. The chain employs TRBV18 and TRBJ2-7; 7 nucleotides match TRBD1. CDR1 and CDR2 (germline): KGHSH, LQKENI. Trimming cost V 3 bases and J 2 bases; bases outside gene matches: 4. The CDR3 runs to 14 residues. CDR3 coding DNA: TGTGCCAGCTCACCGAGGCAGGGGGCCTACGAGCAGTACTTC. It specifies CASSPRQGAYEQYF.

CDR3: CASNTGGSYEQYF. In DNA, the CDR3 is TGTGCCAGCAATACGGGGGGTTCCTACGAGCAGTACTTC. The chain links TRBV2 to TRBJ2-7; 7 bases are a match to TRBD2. Germline lookup yields CDR1 SNHLY and CDR2 FYNNEI. The junction had 4 bases not matched to a gene; V was cut back by 7 bases and J by 1 base. The length of the CDR3 is 13 residues.

The chain has TRBV6-5 and TRBJ1-2; D not certain. There are 13 residues in the CDR3. Trimming shortened V by 5 bases and J by 5 bases, and 12 bases separated the two germline ends. Germline loops: CDR1 MNHEY, CDR2 SVGAGI. The CDR3 here is CASSDREGYGYTF. CDR3 nucleotide sequence: TGTGCCAGCAGTGATCGGGAAGGATATGGCTACACCTTC.

V and J are TRBV28 and TRBJ1-5; D not certain. This CDR3 spans 16 amino acids. Trimming cost V 2 bases and J 3 bases, with 14 bases left between them. Per germline, CDR1 MDHEN and CDR2 SYDVKM. Here the CDR3 DNA reads TGTGCCAGCAGTTTAAGCGAAGGCTTCTACAATCAGCCCCAGCATTTT. Translated, it gives CASSLSEGFYNQPQHF.

This clone has just a few counts. This rearrangement joins TRBV27 to TRBJ1-2, with a possible D match to TRBD1 (6 bases). Trimming left V 1 base short and J 7 bases short, with 13 bases between. This CDR3 has 14 amino acids. CDR1 MNHEY and CDR2 SMNVEV come from the germline V gene (reference sequence). Written as DNA, the CDR3 is TGTGCCAGCAGTTTATATCAGGGGTTTATTGGCTACACCTTC. This encodes CASSLYQGFIGYTF.

This clone was counted only a few times. The chain recombines TRBV6-5 with TRBJ2-5; 8 nucleotides agree with TRBD2. Trimming removed 0 bases from V and 5 bases from J; junction bases left unmatched: 5. The CDR3 is 15 residues long. Germline V gene sequence: CDR1 MNHEY, CDR2 SVGAGI. CDR3 amino acids: CASSYSAGGGETQYF. The CDR3, as DNA: TGTGCCAGCAGTTACTCCGCGGGAGGCGGGGAGACCCAGTACTTC.

J is TRBJ2-1 and V is TRBV4-2; 11 nucleotides agree with TRBD2. Germline CDR1 LGHNA, CDR2 YNFKEQ. This CDR3 has 15 residues. Trimming at V came to 4 bases and at J to 8 bases, leaving 7 bases not matched to a gene. The CDR3: CASSPAGLAGHEQFF. The CDR3 bases are TGTGCCAGCAGCCCAGCCGGACTAGCGGGCCATGAGCAGTTCTTC.

This chain uses TRBV6-1 with TRBJ2-6, with 8 bases lining up with TRBD1. From germline, CDR1 is MNHNS and CDR2 SASEGT. The CDR3 spans 15 residues. V lost 10 bases and J lost 3; bases outside the gene matches: 8. The CDR3 loop is CATTRGQGGANVLTF. The CDR3 nucleotides are TGTGCCACCACCAGGGGGCAGGGTGGGGCCAACGTCCTGACTTTC.

This chain joins TRBV6-1 and TRBJ2-7, with 7 bases aligning to TRBD2. The CDR3 totals 14 residues. The ends lost 0 bases at V and 5 bases at J; junction bases unmatched: 4. Germline V CDR1 and CDR2: MNHNS, SASEGT. DNA for the CDR3: TGTGCCAGCAGTGAAGCGCACCGGGAGGACGAGCAGTACTTC. As protein: CASSEAHREDEQYF.

The V gene is TRBV6-6, the J gene TRBJ2-2; 8 bases are shared with TRBD1. V lost 3 bases and J lost 1; bases outside the gene matches: 1. The CDR3 has 15 amino acids. Germline V CDR1 and CDR2: MNHNY, SVGAGI (reference sequence). The CDR3 protein is CASSYGQGNTGELFF. The DNA of the CDR3 is TGTGCCAGCAGTTATGGACAGGGGAACACCGGGGAGCTGTTTTTT.

This chain connects TRBV5-6 to TRBJ2-3, with 10 nucleotides matching TRBD2. V was clipped by 4 bases and J by 4 bases; unmatched bases: 6. Germline lookup yields CDR1 SGHDT and CDR2 YYEEEE. This CDR3 has 15 amino acids. CDR3: CASSLLAGEPDTQYF. The CDR3 DNA reads as TGTGCCAGCAGCCTCCTAGCGGGAGAACCAGATACGCAGTATTTT.

The chain has TRBV23-1 and TRBJ1-5; a weak D match, TRBD1 (5 bases). TRBV23-1 is an ORF; its function is uncertain. Trimming took 3 bases from V and 4 from J, leaving 13 bases between them. The CDR3 has 15 amino acids. The CDR3 DNA reads as TGCGCCAGCAGTCAGGTAAGGGGTCTTAATCAGCCCCAGCATTTT. Translating it yields CASSQVRGLNQPQHF.

The rearrangement joins TRBV30 to TRBJ1-6; D uncertain. V gave up 4 bases and J gave up 3 bases, with 7 bases separating them. The CDR3 is 13 amino acids. The germline V gene encodes CDR1 GTSNPN and CDR2 SVGIG (reference sequence). CDR3 sequence reads: CAWKQYYNSPLHF. Written as DNA, the CDR3 is TGTGCCTGGAAACAGTACTATAATTCACCCCTCCACTTT.

The CDR3 nucleotides are TGTGCTTGCAGGGGCAATGAGCAGTTCTTC. This translates into CACRGNEQFF. This sequence joins TRBV11-2 and TRBJ2-1, with D possibly matching TRBD1 (6 bases). The CDR3 has 10 amino acids. The germline V gene has CDR1 SGHAT and CDR2 FQNNGV.

This clone was counted between two and nine times. The V call is TRBV6-6, the J call TRBJ1-1; TRBD1 agrees at 7 bases. Germline CDR1 and CDR2: MNHNY and SVGAGI (reference sequence). The CDR3 has 15 residues. J gave up 0 bases and V 4 bases, and 5 bases lay outside the gene matches. The DNA of the CDR3 is TGTGCCAGCAGTTCCGGGACAGTCATGAACACTGAAGCTTTCTTT. Translation gives CASSSGTVMNTEAFF.

The chain is built from TRBV7-8 and TRBJ2-5, with no clear D. CDR1 and CDR2 from the germline V gene are SGHVS and FQNEAQ. The V gene lost 7 bases and the J gene lost 0 bases, with 15 bases spanning the gap. The CDR3 length is 15 residues. The CDR3 DNA is TGTGCCAGCAACCCCTCATGGGCAGACCAAGAGACCCAGTACTTC. It translates to CASNPSWADQETQYF. Complete variable domain (other parts from reference TRBV7-8 and TRBJ2-5): GAGVSQSPRYKVAKRGQDVALRCDPISGHVSLFWYQQALGQGPEFLTYFQNEAQLDKSGLPSDRFFAERPEGSVSTLKIQRTQQEDSAVYLCASNPSWADQETQYFGPGTRLLVL.

The V gene is TRBV2, the J gene TRBJ2-5; 10 bases align to TRBD2. The length of the CDR3 is 15 residues. The V gene's germline CDR1 is SNHLY and CDR2 FYNNEI. V shed 7 bases and J 5 bases; nucleotides not matched to a gene: 10. The CDR3 spells CASKYVAGGGETQYF. The CDR3 region has the DNA TGTGCCAGCAAATATGTAGCGGGAGGAGGTGAGACCCAGTACTTC.

The chain joins TRBV7-3 to TRBJ2-7; 7 bases are shared with TRBD2. V was clipped by 2 bases and J by 3 bases; unmatched bases: 7. The germline gives CDR1 SGHTA, CDR2 FQGTGA. The CDR3 runs to 15 residues. The CDR3 here is CASSLDSSGVYEQYF. The CDR3 DNA follows: TGTGCCAGCAGCTTAGATTCCAGCGGGGTCTACGAGCAGTACTTC.

The chain combines TRBV18 with TRBJ1-3, with 7 positions matching TRBD1. After removal of 4 bases from V and 2 bases from J, the junction contained 8 bases not matched to a gene. Germline assignment: CDR1 KGHSH and CDR2 LQKENI. The CDR3 is 16 amino acids. This CDR3 is CASSHQSGGTGNTIYF. Here the CDR3 DNA reads TGTGCCAGCTCACATCAATCAGGGGGTACTGGAAACACCATATATTTT.

This sequence joins TRBV15 and TRBJ2-2, with TRBD1 identical over 7 bases. From germline, CDR1 is LNHNV and CDR2 YYDKDF (reference sequence). V was pared by 5 bases and J by 1 base, with 4 bases of the junction left unmatched. CDR3 length: 15 amino acids. The CDR3 here is CATSVRTGNTGELFF. The CDR3, as DNA: TGTGCCACCAGCGTCCGGACAGGGAACACCGGGGAGCTGTTTTTT.

This chain connects TRBV15 to TRBJ1-5; 10 bases fit TRBD1. V dropped 2 bases and J dropped 5; count of bases not matched to a gene: 6. Per germline, CDR1 LNHNV and CDR2 YYDKDF (reference sequence). This CDR3 is built from 16 residues. The CDR3 region has the DNA TGTGCCACCAGCAGATCCAGGGACAGGGGATATCAGCCCCAGCATTTT. This encodes CATSRSRDRGYQPQHF.